The clone carrying this T cell receptor (beta chain) showed up just once. This record belongs to a study of T cells in tuberculosis. Study-level results: T cells binding CD1B-GMM tetramer weakly possibly escaped the sort.

Chain pairing is unknown; alpha and beta were sequenced separately. Profiling relied on immunoSEQ multiplex PCR, and the TCRdb table lists in-frame clones only, not all of them. The sample comprises about 88,000 clones, under 95% of which are singletons, and over 1.5% rests with the top ten. V was pared by 4 bases and J by 4 bases, with 20 bases between. The CDR3 has 16 amino acids. Germline CDR1 and CDR2: SGHRS and YFSETQ. Cells were sorted from thawed PBMC rested overnight and stained with GMM-loaded CD1B tetramer, viability dye and anti-CD3. The CD1B tetramers carried C32 glucose monomycolate purified from Rhodococcus equi. Before cryopreservation, the sorted PBMC lost their CD14-expressing monocytes. From each donor, some 90,000 tetramer-negative cells were sorted.

This receptor was obtained from an adult woman with latent tuberculosis. This chain links TRBV5-1 with TRBJ1-2; unclear D gene. Sequencing was carried out using CD1b-GMM tetramer-negative cells sorted from PBMCs. The CDR3 loop is CASSPIGRGLAYGYTF. DNA of the CDR3: TGCGCCAGCAGCCCAATCGGGAGAGGGCTTGCCTATGGCTACACCTTC.